These 2 T cell receptor beta chains were sequenced from one sample in a study of blood T cell repertoires in COVID-19 (TCRdb year 2020). Preparation of the library involved the immunoSEQ multiplex PCR assay. The table was pulled from immuneACCESS by TCRdb, which kept in-frame rearrangements only. Such tables lose some clones; where checked, under half of the loss comes from unresolved V genes, and the rest has no known cause. This sample is represented by more than 110,000 clones; 75% to 80% of them were singletons. The top ten constitute over 2.5% of the sample. Sequenced sample: PBMCs or T cells enriched from blood (not recorded which). Receptors were obtained from a woman aged 45-65 years who had recovered from COVID-19.

This chain uses TRBV28 with TRBJ1-6, with 7 bases aligning to TRBD1. Germline trimming cut 6 bases from V and 10 bases from J; bases unmatched to any gene: 15. CDR3 length: 16 residues. Germline V gene data show CDR1 as MDHEN and CDR2 as SYDVKM. As DNA, the CDR3 is TGTGCCAGCAGCCCCCCTGGTCAGGGGGGAGTGTCACCCCTCCACTTT. Its translation: CASSPPGQGGVSPLHF.

The chain has TRBV5-6 and TRBJ2-1, with 8 bases matching TRBD2. Germline V lookup: CDR1 SGHDT, CDR2 YYEEEE. The V segment lost 4 bases and the J segment 6 bases; nucleotides outside the gene matches: 9. The CDR3 length is 15 residues. CDR3 DNA: TGTGCCAGCAGCCAATCGGGACTAGTGAGCAATGAGCAGTTCTTC. Its translation is CASSQSGLVSNEQFF.